This is a list of T cell receptor beta chains from one sample in a study of cytotoxic CD8 clonotypes in ibrutinib-treated CLL. Only in-frame clones appear in the TCRdb table, and some are missing; sequencing was by immunoSEQ multiplex PCR. The table lists approximately 91,000 clones, roughly 77% of them singletons, with about 4.4% in the top ten. The source was PBMCs, collected after 12 months of ibrutinib treatment. These receptors were collected from a human donor with chronic lymphocytic leukemia. The CDR3 runs from the conserved cysteine through the conserved F or W. D genes are given only for firm matches. Size is omitted from some rows. Given values are once, few, many or a class for expanded clones.

j_gene,v_gene,d_gene,abundance,CDR3aa,CDR3nt
TRBJ2-3,TRBV7-8,-,-,CASSPRPGTPSPDF,TGTGCCAGCAGCCCCCGGCCCGGGACCCCATCTCCGGATTTT
TRBJ2-7,TRBV29-1,-,-,CSAHGSSYEQYF,TGCAGCGCCCACGGGAGCTCCTACGAGCAGTACTTC
TRBJ1-2,TRBV4-3,-,-,CASSQGQSGGWYGYTF,TGCGCCAGCAGCCAAGGGCAATCGGGGGGGTGGTATGGCTACACCTTC
TRBJ1-1,TRBV18,-,medium-sized,CASSPRDSEAFF,TGTGCCAGCTCACCACGCGACAGTGAAGCTTTCTTT
TRBJ2-3,TRBV14,-,few,CASSQPGTSHHTQYF,TGTGCCAGCAGCCAGCCCGGGACCTCTCATCATACGCAGTATTTT
TRBJ2-7,TRBV28,TRBD1,-,CASSGDSLAEQYF,TGTGCCAGCAGCGGGGACAGCCTCGCGGAGCAGTACTTC
TRBJ2-7,TRBV2,-,-,CASFSEYEQYF,TGTGCCAGCTTTTCCGAATACGAGCAGTACTTC
TRBJ2-1,TRBV25-1,-,many,CASSEFSPRGEQFF,TGTGCCAGCAGTGAATTTTCCCCGCGGGGTGAGCAGTTCTTC
TRBJ1-1,TRBV10-3,-,-,CAISESGRRDTEAFF,TGTGCCATCAGTGAGTCGGGCAGGCGGGACACTGAAGCTTTCTTT
TRBJ2-7,TRBV14,-,-,CASSQVFGQASYEQYF,TGTGCCAGCAGCCAAGTTTTTGGGCAGGCTTCCTACGAGCAGTACTTC
TRBJ1-2,TRBV5-6,TRBD1,-,CASSPGTGVIPGYTF,TGTGCCAGCAGCCCCGGGACAGGGGTGATTCCTGGCTACACCTTC
TRBJ1-4,TRBV7-9,-,-,CASRTNEKLFF,TGTGCCAGCAGAACTAATGAAAAACTGTTTTTT
TRBJ2-1,TRBV10-3,TRBD2,-,CAIRPGLADEQFF,TGTGCCATCAGGCCCGGACTAGCGGATGAGCAGTTCTTC
TRBJ2-3,TRBV5-4,TRBD1,once,CASEGRGLGDTQYF,TGTGCCTCCGAGGGCAGGGGGCTTGGAGATACGCAGTATTTT
TRBJ2-3,TRBV9,TRBD1,few,CASSVQAGGWDTQYF,TGTGCCAGCAGCGTGCAGGCAGGGGGCTGGGATACGCAGTATTTT
TRBJ2-5,TRBV4-2,TRBD2,-,CASSQVLAGGHQETQYF,TGTGCCAGCAGCCAAGTCTTAGCGGGGGGGCACCAAGAGACCCAGTACTTC
TRBJ2-3,TRBV7-3,TRBD2,-,CASSPSRTSGVGDTQYF,TGTGCCAGCAGCCCCTCCAGGACTAGCGGCGTGGGAGATACGCAGTATTTT
TRBJ2-7,TRBV7-6,TRBD2,-,CASSLGAGDEQYF,TGTGCCAGCAGCTTAGGGGCGGGGGACGAGCAGTACTTC
TRBJ2-6,TRBV28,-,-,CASSPPFGANVLTF,TGTGCCAGCAGCCCACCGTTCGGGGCCAACGTCCTGACTTTC
TRBJ1-5,TRBV28,TRBD1,-,CASSTDRRGNQPQHF,TGTGCCAGCAGCACGGACAGGCGGGGCAATCAGCCCCAGCATTTT
TRBJ1-1,TRBV6-1,-,-,CASPRGFEAFF,TGTGCCAGCCCGAGGGGATTTGAAGCTTTCTTT
TRBJ2-5,TRBV4-1,-,-,CASSQVWGAGETQYF,TGCGCCAGCAGCCAAGTCTGGGGGGCCGGGGAGACCCAGTACTTC
TRBJ2-7,TRBV9,TRBD1,-,CASSVGTGAGEQYF,TGTGCCAGCAGCGTAGGGACAGGGGCGGGGGAGCAGTACTTC
TRBJ2-2,TRBV7-9,-,-,CASSIEAPNTGELFF,TGTGCCAGCAGCATAGAGGCTCCAAACACCGGGGAGCTGTTTTTT
TRBJ2-5,TRBV7-6,TRBD1,-,CASSPPGQGIPLGQETQYF,TGTGCCAGCAGCCCCCCGGGACAGGGGATTCCCTTGGGACAAGAGACCCAGTACTTC
TRBJ1-1,TRBV19,-,-,CASTSVNLNTEAFF,TGTGCCAGTACCTCCGTCAATTTGAACACTGAAGCTTTCTTT
TRBJ2-5,TRBV7-3,-,few,CASSGSRGETQYF,TGTGCCAGCAGCGGGAGCCGGGGGGAGACCCAGTACTTC
TRBJ2-5,TRBV4-2,TRBD2,once,CASSQMTSGNQETQYF,TGTGCCAGCAGCCAAATGACTAGCGGAAATCAAGAGACCCAGTACTTC
TRBJ1-2,TRBV5-1,TRBD1,few,CASSGTATSYGYTF,TGCGCCAGCAGTGGGACAGCCACCTCCTATGGCTACACCTTC
TRBJ2-1,TRBV9,-,-,CASTKPPGDNEQFF,TGTGCCAGCACAAAACCACCAGGGGACAATGAGCAGTTCTTC
TRBJ1-2,TRBV19,-,-,CASSMRAGANYGYTF,TGTGCCAGTAGTATGAGGGCAGGAGCTAACTATGGCTACACCTTC
TRBJ2-1,TRBV5-1,-,-,CASSWDRGEQFF,TGCGCCAGCAGCTGGGACCGCGGGGAGCAGTTCTTC
TRBJ1-2,TRBV7-9,-,-,CASSLWGEANPGYTF,TGTGCCAGCAGCTTATGGGGGGAGGCTAATCCTGGCTACACCTTC
TRBJ1-3,TRBV28,-,-,CASSLGVSGNTIYF,TGTGCCAGCAGTTTAGGGGTGTCTGGAAACACCATATATTTT
TRBJ1-1,TRBV18,-,-,CASSPQGNTEAFF,TGTGCCAGCTCACCGCAGGGGAACACTGAAGCTTTCTTT
TRBJ1-2,TRBV6-5,-,-,CASSKPGGYGYTF,TGTGCCAGCAGTAAACCGGGGGGCTATGGCTACACCTTC
TRBJ1-5,TRBV28,TRBD1,-,CASSLGDRGAAQHF,TGTGCCAGCAGTTTAGGGGACAGGGGGGCGGCCCAGCATTTT
TRBJ1-1,TRBV6-4,-,many,CAITRRNTEAFF,TGTGCCATCACCCGACGGAACACTGAAGCTTTCTTT